A single sample gave rise to the 32 T cell receptor beta chains below, sequenced in a study of T-cell memory formation after mild COVID-19. TCRdb itself ran the 5' RACE reads through MiXCR, one entry per CDR3 protein. The sample records 450,000 to 700,000 distinct CDR3 sequences, about 20% being singletons. The specimen was PBMCs or a T cell subset sorted from them (not recorded which). Receptors were obtained from an adult woman who had mild COVID-19 (a few samples of this study predate the infection). Cell type and time point are not known.

The V call is TRBV12-3 or TRBV12-4, the J call TRBJ2-1; tentative D call: TRBD2 (6 bases). V lost 10 bases to trimming and J lost 2 bases, with 18 bases between them. The CDR3 runs 15 residues. The CDR3 region has the DNA TGTGCCATAACTACTAGTGCGGGAACCTACAATGAGCAGTTCTTC. Amino acids: CAITTSAGTYNEQFF.

This clonotype was recorded many times. The chain uses TRBV7-2 and TRBJ2-1; tentatively, D is TRBD1 or TRBD2 (5 bases each). CDR3 size: 17 residues. Between the trimmed V and J ends, which lost 1 base and 0 bases, there was a span of 13 bases. The germline CDR1 and CDR2 sequences are SGHTA and FQGNSA. The chain's CDR3 is CASSLGGMGTSYNEQFF. In DNA, the CDR3 is TGTGCCAGCAGCTTAGGGGGGATGGGGACCTCCTACAATGAGCAGTTCTTC.

Only a few counts were recorded for this clonotype. The chain uses TRBV7-8 and TRBJ2-1, with TRBD2 matching 8 bases. The germline gives CDR1 SGHVS, CDR2 FQNEAQ. Germline trimming cut 1 base from V and 13 bases from J; bases unmatched to any gene: 9. The CDR3 runs to 14 residues. For the CDR3, the DNA is TGTGCCAGCAGCTTAGTCCCCCAGCGGGGGTCCCAGTTCTTC. Translated: CASSLVPQRGSQFF.

V and J are TRBV12-3 or TRBV12-4 and TRBJ1-4; D perhaps matches TRBD1 (6 bases). CDR3 length: 15 residues. The germline V and J ends were trimmed by 4 bases and 3 bases, with 12 bases remaining between them. CDR3 nucleotide sequence: TGTGCCAGCAGTTCGTGGGGGCCGCCTAATGAAAAACTGTTTTTT. Protein sequence: CASSSWGPPNEKLFF.

A few counts support this clonotype. This chain uses TRBV7-2 with TRBJ1-2; D is undetermined. Germline V CDR1 and CDR2: SGHTA, FQGNSA. CDR3 size: 15 residues. The V end was cut by 1 base, the J end by 3 bases, with 12 bases between. The CDR3 DNA reads TGTGCCAGCAGCTTAGGTCCGGGCCTGGACTATGGCTACACCTTC. Translated, it gives CASSLGPGLDYGYTF.

This clonotype was observed at least ten times. The V and J genes are TRBV29-1 and TRBJ2-3; 8 bases match TRBD2. Germline values: CDR1 SQVTM, CDR2 ANQGSEA. This CDR3 has 13 amino acids. V dropped 4 bases and J dropped 2; count of bases not matched to a gene: 2. The CDR3 protein is CSVGGRNTDTQYF. In DNA, the CDR3 is TGCAGCGTTGGCGGGAGGAACACAGATACGCAGTATTTT.

The chain has TRBV19 and TRBJ2-3, with D perhaps matching TRBD1 (6 bases). The CDR3 has 15 amino acids. Deletions cut 2 bases from V and 2 bases from J, with 11 bases between. Germline V gene data show CDR1 as LNHDA and CDR2 as SQIVND (reference sequence). CDR3 in amino acids: CASSISWGPTDTQYF. CDR3 nucleotides: TGTGCCAGTAGTATATCTTGGGGGCCCACAGATACGCAGTATTTT. Together with reference TRBV19 and TRBJ2-3, the CDR3 gives the full variable domain: DGGITQSPKYLFRKEGQNVTLSCEQNLNHDAMYWYRQDPGQGLRLIYYSQIVNDFQKGDIAEGYSVSREKKESFPLTVTSAQKNPTAFYLCASSISWGPTDTQYFGPGTRLTVL.

This clonotype was recorded a few times. This chain joins TRBV6-5 and TRBJ1-1; 7 bases agree with TRBD1. With V trimmed by 4 bases and J by 3 bases, 5 bases remained unmatched. The CDR3 totals 14 residues. The germline gives CDR1 MNHEY, CDR2 SVGAGI. DNA for the CDR3: TGTGCCAGCAGTTCATTCAGGGGGTACACTGAAGCTTTCTTT. Amino acids: CASSSFRGYTEAFF.

This clonotype was picked up a small number of times. V is TRBV14 and J is TRBJ2-7, with D uncertain. The V gene lost 3 bases and the J gene lost 2 bases, with 11 bases spanning the gap. The CDR3 spans 14 residues. Germline values: CDR1 SGHDN, CDR2 FVKESK. The CDR3 sequence: CASSQIDSTYEQYF. In DNA form, the CDR3 reads TGTGCCAGCAGCCAGATCGATAGTACCTACGAGCAGTACTTC. Combining the CDR3 with reference TRBV14 and TRBJ2-7 gives the whole variable domain EAGVTQFPSHSVIEKGQTVTLRCDPISGHDNLYWYRRVMGKEIKFLLHFVKESKQDESGMPNNRFLAERTGGTYSTLKVQPAELEDSGVYFCASSQIDSTYEQYFGPGTRLTVT.

The rearrangement uses TRBV7-9 and TRBJ1-1; maybe TRBD1 (5 bases). CDR3 length equals 16 residues. The ends were cut back, 5 bases at V and 4 bases at J, with 20 bases in the middle. Germline assignment: CDR1 SEHNR and CDR2 FQNEAQ (reference sequence). CDR3 in DNA: TGTGCCAGCAGCCCACGGGATTGGCAGGGAGGCACTGAAGCTTTCTTT. It encodes CASSPRDWQGGTEAFF.

In this sample, this clonotype turned up once. The CDR3 loop is CSAWYRGNQPQHF. Here the CDR3 DNA reads TGCAGTGCTTGGTACAGGGGCAATCAGCCCCAGCATTTT. The rearrangement uses TRBV20-1 and TRBJ1-5; TRBD1 is a possible D gene (6 bases). Germline CDR1 reads DFQATT; CDR2 reads SNEGSKA (reference sequence). V was shortened by 5 bases and J by 2 bases, with 10 bases between the two germline ends. The CDR3 contains 13 residues.

The chain links TRBV5-1 to TRBJ2-7, with D possibly matching TRBD1 (8 bases). Germline assignment: CDR1 SGHRS and CDR2 YFSETQ. The CDR3 spans 12 residues. V was trimmed by 7 bases and J by 6 bases, leaving 14 bases between them. CDR3 DNA sequence: TGCGCCAGCGTCCACAGGGGGGGCGAGCAGTACTTC. Encoded protein: CASVHRGGEQYF.

The sample holds many counts of this clonotype. This sequence joins TRBV12-3 or TRBV12-4 and TRBJ2-7, with a tentative D call TRBD1 (6 bases). Deletions cut 2 bases from V and 0 bases from J, with 11 bases between. The CDR3 sequence is 15 residues long. The CDR3: CASSLRQESSYEQYF. The CDR3, as DNA: TGTGCCAGCAGTTTAAGACAGGAGAGCTCCTACGAGCAGTACTTC.

This clonotype was observed a handful of times. CDR3 region: CASASQTGPLIDTQYF. CDR3 nucleotide sequence: TGTGCCAGCGCCTCCCAGACAGGGCCTCTGATAGATACGCAGTATTTT. The chain carries TRBV5-5 and TRBJ2-3; 7 positions match TRBD1. Germline V lookup: CDR1 SGHKS, CDR2 YYEKEE (reference sequence). Losses at the gene ends were 7 bases for V and 5 bases for J; bases not matched to a gene: 16. CDR3 length: 16 residues. Full variable domain (missing parts from reference TRBV5-5 and TRBJ2-3): DAGVTQSPTHLIKTRGQQVTLRCSPISGHKSVSWYQQVLGQGPQFIFQYYEKEERGRGNFPDRFSARQFPNYSSELNVNALLLGDSALYLCASASQTGPLIDTQYFGPGTRLTVL.

This clonotype occurred many times. The rearrangement joins TRBV12-3 or TRBV12-4 to TRBJ2-5; D gene ambiguous. The V end was cut by 7 bases, the J end by 3 bases, with 12 bases between. CDR3 length equals 13 residues. The CDR3 protein is CASTPARKETQYF. For the CDR3, the DNA is TGTGCCAGCACCCCCGCGAGAAAAGAGACCCAGTACTTC.

V usage is TRBV18 and J usage is TRBJ2-1, with TRBD1 matching over 10 bases. The CDR3 runs 14 residues. CDR1 is KGHSH, CDR2 LQKENI, per germline. V dropped 3 bases and J dropped 9; count of bases not matched to a gene: 5. CDR3 sequence: CASSPGQGLGEQFF. The CDR3, as DNA: TGTGCCAGCTCACCGGGACAGGGGCTCGGTGAGCAGTTCTTC.

This clonotype came up a few times. This rearrangement joins TRBV11-2 to TRBJ2-1; 8 bases align to TRBD2. Germline CDR1 reads SGHAT; CDR2 reads FQNNGV. Trimming at V came to 3 bases and at J to 4 bases, leaving 5 bases not matched to a gene. The CDR3 sequence is 15 residues long. CDR3 amino acids: CASSLRQRGYNEQFF. CDR3 nucleotides: TGTGCCAGCAGCTTGCGCCAGCGGGGGTACAATGAGCAGTTCTTC.

This chain joins TRBV20-1 and TRBJ2-6; TRBD1 is a possible D gene (6 bases). The germline gives CDR1 DFQATT, CDR2 SNEGSKA (reference sequence). Trimming removed 5 bases from V and 2 bases from J, with 13 bases in between. The CDR3 runs to 15 residues. CDR3 residues: CSAPGTSAGANVLTF. The DNA of the CDR3 is TGCAGTGCTCCCGGGACATCTGCTGGGGCCAACGTCCTGACTTTC.

The chain carries TRBV29-1 and TRBJ2-2; D not certain. In germline, CDR1 is SQVTM, CDR2 ANQGSEA. V was cut by 4 bases and J by 4 bases, with 16 bases left in between. This CDR3 spans 15 amino acids. The CDR3 loop is CSVVKKGSITGELFF. CDR3 DNA sequence: TGCAGCGTTGTAAAAAAAGGATCAATCACCGGGGAGCTGTTTTTT.

This clonotype was observed a few times. The chain carries TRBV13 and TRBJ2-4; a weak D match, TRBD1 (6 bases). The germline V and J ends were trimmed by 2 bases and 5 bases, with 10 bases remaining between them. The CDR3 is 14 amino acids. Germline CDR1 reads PRHDT; CDR2 reads FYEKMQ (reference sequence). CDR3 residues: CASSLFEGENIQYF. CDR3 bases: TGTGCCAGCAGCTTATTCGAGGGGGAAAACATTCAGTACTTC.

This clonotype was recorded many times. The chain combines TRBV5-5 with TRBJ2-2; possible D gene TRBD2, 6 bases. This CDR3 is built from 16 residues. Per the germline V gene, CDR1 is SGHKS and CDR2 is YYEKEE (reference sequence). Trimming shortened V by 3 bases and J by 5 bases, and 17 bases separated the two germline ends. As DNA, the CDR3 is TGTGCCAGCAGCTGGGGGGTGTCCGTCCCAACCGGGGAGCTGTTTTTT. Residues: CASSWGVSVPTGELFF.

This chain joins TRBV27 and TRBJ1-2, with D possibly being TRBD1 (5 bases). Trimming shortened V by 7 bases and J by 3 bases, and 15 bases separated the two germline ends. Germline V CDR1 and CDR2: MNHEY, SMNVEV (reference sequence). CDR3 length: 14 residues. CDR3 sequence: CASTPLGDHYGYTF. The DNA of the CDR3 is TGTGCCAGCACCCCCCTGGGGGATCACTATGGCTACACCTTC.

The chain is built from TRBV12-3 or TRBV12-4 and TRBJ2-2; D is perhaps TRBD1 or TRBD2 (5 bases each). Trimming took 6 bases from V and 1 from J, leaving 12 bases between them. The CDR3 contains 15 residues. CDR3 bases: TGTGCCAGCAGGAGGGACGGATTGAACACCGGGGAGCTGTTTTTT. Its translation: CASRRDGLNTGELFF.

The J gene is TRBJ2-3, the V gene TRBV27; tentative D call: TRBD2 (6 bases). CDR3 length: 15 residues. Trimming cost V 5 bases and J 0 bases, with 12 bases left between them. In germline, CDR1 is MNHEY, CDR2 SMNVEV (reference sequence). CDR3 in amino acids: CASSLTDYSTDTQYF. The CDR3 DNA reads as TGTGCCAGCAGTCTCACGGACTATAGCACAGATACGCAGTATTTT.

This clonotype appeared many times. The chain is built from TRBV5-4 and TRBJ2-7; 8 bases line up with TRBD2. There are 14 residues in the CDR3. The V gene end was trimmed by 4 bases and the J gene end by 2 bases; junction bases not matched to a gene: 5. Germline V gene sequence: CDR1 SGHNT, CDR2 YYREEE (reference sequence). The CDR3 loop reads CASSPSGRAYEQYF. DNA of the CDR3: TGTGCCAGCAGCCCGAGCGGGAGAGCCTACGAGCAGTACTTC.

As concerns this clonotype: Relative to the germline gene, one junction end is altered; a read error may explain this. The CDR3 DNA reads as TGTGCCAGCAGCTTGAGTAGGGAGGACCAGCACCAGCATTTT. It translates to CASSLSREDQHQHF. The chain links TRBV5-6 to TRBJ1-5; D uncertain. CDR3 length: 14 amino acids. The germline CDR1 and CDR2 sequences are SGHDT and YYEEEE.

This clonotype was seen a few times. The gene calls are TRBV7-2 and TRBJ2-3, with D uncertain. The CDR3 is made up of 17 amino acids. CDR1 is SGHTA, CDR2 FQGNSA, per germline. Trimming removed 5 bases at V and 4 bases at J, with 22 bases between. The CDR3: CASSPLRRVSGADTQYF. DNA for the CDR3: TGTGCCAGCAGCCCCTTACGTCGAGTTAGTGGGGCAGATACGCAGTATTTT. Together with reference TRBV7-2 and TRBJ2-3, the CDR3 gives the full variable domain: GAGVSQSPSNKVTEKGKDVELRCDPISGHTALYWYRQSLGQGLEFLIYFQGNSAPDKSGLPSDRFSAERTGGSVSTLTIQRTQQEDSAVYLCASSPLRRVSGADTQYFGPGTRLTVL.

There are many counts of this clonotype. This chain links TRBV12-3 or TRBV12-4 with TRBJ2-7, with D possibly matching TRBD2 (5 bases). This CDR3 region has 14 residues. Trimming cost V 3 bases and J 4 bases, with 13 bases left between them. CDR3 in DNA: TGTGCCAGCAGTTTGGTCGGACTGTTTTACGAGCAGTACTTC. This codes for CASSLVGLFYEQYF.

The gene calls are TRBV7-9 and TRBJ1-5; 9 nucleotides line up with TRBD1. The CDR3 is 18 residues long. After removal of 5 bases from V and 4 bases from J, the junction contained 15 bases not matched to a gene. Looked up from germline, CDR1 is SEHNR and CDR2 is FQNEAQ (reference sequence). CDR3 nucleotide sequence: TGTGCCAGCAGCGGACCGGGACAGGGAGCCTTGGGAAATCAGCCCCAGCATTTT. Translating it yields CASSGPGQGALGNQPQHF.

This clonotype occurred a few times. This chain joins TRBV7-6 and TRBJ2-1; 13 bases line up with TRBD2. The CDR3 length is 18 residues. Germline lookup yields CDR1 SGHVS and CDR2 FNYEAQ. Unmatched junction bases numbered 6, after V lost 4 bases and J lost 0 bases. This CDR3 reads CASSSGLAGALSYNEQFF. In DNA form, the CDR3 reads TGTGCCAGCAGCTCAGGACTAGCGGGAGCTCTCTCCTACAATGAGCAGTTCTTC.

The genes are TRBV29-1 and TRBJ2-1; D unresolved. Germline V CDR1 and CDR2: SQVTM, ANQGSEA. The CDR3 spans 14 residues. V was clipped by 3 bases and J by 6 bases, with 15 bases between them. CDR3 bases: TGCAGCGTTGACAGGCCGCTCCGGATCAATGAGCAGTTCTTC. Translated, it gives CSVDRPLRINEQFF.

This clonotype was seen ten or more times. The V call is TRBV29-1, the J call TRBJ2-7; D is ambiguous. CDR3 length: 13 amino acids. The V gene's germline CDR1 is SQVTM and CDR2 ANQGSEA. Trimming shortened V by 7 bases and J by 2 bases, and 15 bases separated the two germline ends. CDR3 bases: TGCAGCGCCAAGGACCTCTATACCTACGAGCAGTACTTC. Encoded protein: CSAKDLYTYEQYF.